These T cell receptor beta chains were read from a single sample in a study of T cells in Graves' hyperthyroidism and ophthalmopathy. Using its own MiXCR run on the multiplex PCR reads, TCRdb lists one record per CDR3 protein. Among a few hundred thousand distinct CDR3 sequences listed, 14% were seen once. Sequencing used blood. The receptors were gathered from a woman aged 40 to 50 with Graves' hyperthyroidism. Both conserved end residues are part of each CDR3. A D gene is named only where the DNA matches it firmly. Only part of the rows carry a size: once, few, many, or a class if the clone is expanded.

V	J	D	size	CDR3	DNA
TRBV28	TRBJ2-5	TRBD2	many	CASSPQGLGAETQYF	TGTGCCAGCAGTCCCCAGGGACTAGGGGCGGAGACCCAGTACTTC
TRBV6-1	TRBJ2-1	-	few	CASSWSGPNEQFF	TGTGCCAGCAGTTGGTCTGGACCCAATGAGCAGTTCTTC
TRBV6-5	TRBJ1-2	TRBD1	many	CASSYSQGAEYGYTF	TGTGCCAGCAGTTACTCACAGGGGGCGGAGTATGGCTACACCTTC
TRBV12-3/TRBV12-4	TRBJ1-5	-	many	CASSFQAGNQPQHF	TGTGCCAGCAGTTTCCAGGCAGGGAATCAGCCCCAGCATTTT
TRBV3-1	TRBJ1-5	-	-	CASSDRRDNQPQHF	TGTGCCAGCAGCGATAGGAGGGACAATCAGCCCCAGCATTTT
TRBV28	TRBJ1-3	-	many	CASTEGGTPLSGNTIYF	TGTGCCAGCACCGAAGGAGGGACCCCTCTCTCTGGAAACACCATATATTTT
TRBV5-4	TRBJ1-6	TRBD1	-	CASSLGGTDSSPLHF	TGTGCCAGCAGCCTTGGAGGGACAGACAGTTCGCCCCTCCACTTT
TRBV5-1	TRBJ1-2	-	-	CASSFVEGNYGYTF	TGCGCCAGCAGCTTCGTAGAGGGGAACTATGGCTACACCTTC
TRBV5-1	TRBJ1-4	TRBD1	once	CASSMGTGGSLEKLFF	TGCGCCAGCAGCATGGGGACAGGGGGATCATTAGAAAAACTGTTTTTT
TRBV25-1	TRBJ2-1	TRBD2	-	CASSGLAGSIYNEQFF	TGTGCCAGCAGTGGTCTAGCGGGGAGTATCTACAATGAGCAGTTCTTC
TRBV12-3/TRBV12-4	TRBJ1-4	-	few	CASSFGSEKLFF	TGTGCCAGCAGTTTCGGATCTGAAAAACTGTTTTTT
TRBV25-1	TRBJ1-2	-	few	CASSDRGEINGYTF	TGTGCCAGCAGTGACAGGGGAGAGATTAATGGCTACACCTTC
TRBV29-1	TRBJ2-3	-	few	CSVSWTVSTDTQYF	TGCAGCGTTAGCTGGACGGTTAGCACAGATACGCAGTATTTT
TRBV11-3	TRBJ2-1	TRBD2	many	CASSFSMGLAGNEQFF	TGTGCCAGCAGCTTTTCGATGGGACTAGCGGGCAATGAGCAGTTCTTC
TRBV6-1	TRBJ1-3	TRBD1	few	CASSKIQGAVGNTIYF	TGTGCCAGCAGCAAGATACAGGGGGCGGTGGGAAACACCATATATTTT
TRBV12-3/TRBV12-4	TRBJ1-1	-	many	CASSFGAGTTEAFF	TGTGCCAGCAGTTTCGGGGCAGGGACCACTGAAGCTTTCTTT
TRBV9	TRBJ1-1	-	-	CASNLGGINTEAFF	TGTGCCAGCAATCTGGGAGGCATTAACACTGAAGCTTTCTTT
TRBV20-1	TRBJ2-7	-	few	CSARDGYEQYF	TGCAGTGCTAGAGATGGGTACGAGCAGTACTTC
TRBV6-2/TRBV6-3	TRBJ2-7	-	many	CASSSIMTGFPYEQYF	TGTGCCAGCAGTTCCATTATGACAGGATTCCCCTACGAGCAGTACTTC
TRBV12-3/TRBV12-4	TRBJ2-7	TRBD2	many	CASSETSGSAYEQYF	TGTGCCAGCAGTGAGACTAGCGGGAGTGCCTACGAGCAGTACTTC
TRBV12-3/TRBV12-4	TRBJ1-4	-	many	CASSLRGSYGTNEKLFF	TGTGCCAGCAGTTTGAGGGGGAGTTACGGAACTAATGAAAAACTGTTTTTT
TRBV7-3	TRBJ2-1	TRBD2	-	CASSASSGRAFYNEQFF	TGTGCCAGCAGCGCCTCTAGCGGGAGGGCGTTTTACAATGAGCAGTTCTTC
TRBV27	TRBJ2-1	TRBD2	many	CASSFSGSFINEQFF	TGTGCCAGCAGTTTCAGCGGGAGCTTTATCAATGAGCAGTTCTTC
TRBV28	TRBJ2-2	-	many	CASSLWPSALFF	TGTGCCAGCAGTTTATGGCCATCGGCCCTGTTTTTT
TRBV12-3/TRBV12-4	TRBJ1-1	-	many	CASSLEGLEAFF	TGTGCCAGCAGTTTAGAAGGACTAGAAGCTTTCTTT
TRBV20-1	TRBJ2-1	TRBD2	many	CSAKASGRNDEQFF	TGCAGTGCTAAGGCTAGCGGGAGAAACGATGAGCAGTTCTTC
TRBV12-3/TRBV12-4	TRBJ2-7	TRBD2	many	CASSPAGVRLQYF	TGTGCCAGCAGCCCAGCGGGAGTTCGCCTGCAGTACTTC
TRBV18	TRBJ1-1	-	many	CASSPTEGSEAFF	TGTGCCAGCTCACCCACTGAGGGGTCTGAAGCTTTCTTT
TRBV6-5	TRBJ2-7	-	once	CASSSFRPYEQYF	TGTGCCAGCAGTTCCTTCAGGCCCTACGAGCAGTACTTC
TRBV27	TRBJ2-5	-	many	CASKGVGQETQYF	TGTGCCAGCAAGGGAGTTGGGCAAGAGACCCAGTACTTC
TRBV27	TRBJ2-1	TRBD2	-	CASSSAGGGYKQFF	TGTGCCAGCAGTTCAGCGGGGGGAGGCTATAAGCAGTTCTTC
TRBV20-1	TRBJ1-2	-	many	CSAKSQGHYGYTF	TGCAGTGCTAAAAGTCAGGGTCACTATGGCTACACCTTC
TRBV12-3/TRBV12-4	TRBJ2-3	-	-	CASSQGLYTQYF	TGTGCCAGCAGCCAGGGGTTGTATACGCAGTATTTT
TRBV29-1	TRBJ2-1	-	-	CSVAKAASYNEQFF	TGCAGCGTTGCGAAGGCGGCCTCCTACAATGAGCAGTTCTTC
TRBV10-1	TRBJ2-3	-	-	CASSEGSGDTQYF	TGCGCCAGCAGTGAGGGCTCGGGTGATACGCAGTATTTT
TRBV28	TRBJ2-3	-	many	CASNRRSTDTQYF	TGTGCCAGCAATCGACGGAGTACAGATACGCAGTATTTT
TRBV15	TRBJ2-3	-	many	CATSSDPTSTDTQYF	TGTGCCACCAGCAGCGATCCGACTAGCACAGATACGCAGTATTTT
TRBV27	TRBJ2-7	-	few	CASSSIYEQYF	TGTGCCAGCAGTTCCATCTACGAGCAGTACTTC
TRBV12-3/TRBV12-4	TRBJ2-5	-	many	CASSLGQRETQYF	TGTGCCAGCAGTTTGGGTCAGCGAGAGACCCAGTACTTC
TRBV4-1	TRBJ2-1	TRBD1	many	CASSHRQGANNEQFF	TGCGCCAGCAGCCATAGACAGGGGGCCAACAATGAGCAGTTCTTC
TRBV28	TRBJ2-7	-	-	CAGSPPWNSYEQYF	TGTGCCGGCAGCCCGCCATGGAACTCCTACGAGCAGTACTTC
TRBV28	TRBJ2-5	-	many	CASSDTGVQETQYF	TGTGCCAGCAGTGACACGGGAGTTCAAGAGACCCAGTACTTC
TRBV12-5	TRBJ2-7	TRBD1	-	CASGPGTGGFKSYEQYF	TGTGCTAGTGGTCCGGGGACAGGGGGTTTCAAATCCTACGAGCAGTACTTC
TRBV30	TRBJ1-2	-	many	CAWSVGGHGYTF	TGTGCCTGGAGTGTTGGGGGGCATGGCTACACCTTC
TRBV7-9	TRBJ2-5	TRBD2	-	CASSLDKGRSGEETQYF	TGTGCCAGCAGCTTAGATAAAGGGCGGAGCGGGGAAGAGACCCAGTACTTC
TRBV24-1	TRBJ2-7	TRBD2	-	CATSGGGFTYEQYF	TGTGCCACCAGCGGGGGGGGATTCACCTACGAGCAGTACTTC
TRBV10-1	TRBJ2-2	TRBD2	-	CASSESLTSGSTGGLFF	TGCGCCAGCAGTGAATCGCTCACTAGCGGGAGCACCGGGGGGCTGTTTTTT
TRBV9	TRBJ2-7	TRBD2	-	CASSASGTELDEQYF	TGTGCCAGCAGCGCAAGCGGGACCGAACTTGACGAGCAGTACTTC
TRBV9	TRBJ2-1	-	few	CASSVGEGGYNEQFF	TGTGCCAGCAGCGTAGGTGAAGGGGGCTACAATGAGCAGTTCTTC
TRBV20-1	TRBJ2-1	-	few	CSSRVAGSVQNEQFF	TGCAGTTCCCGGGTGGCCGGGTCCGTACAAAATGAGCAGTTCTTC
TRBV12-3/TRBV12-4	TRBJ1-4	TRBD1	-	CASNRDRAEKLFF	TGTGCCAGTAACCGGGACAGGGCTGAAAAACTGTTTTTT
TRBV7-2	TRBJ1-1	-	many	CASKVRRFGDTEAFF	TGTGCCAGCAAAGTTAGGCGGTTTGGTGACACTGAAGCTTTCTTT
TRBV2	TRBJ2-3	TRBD2	many	CASSVQLAGITDTQYF	TGTGCCAGCAGTGTCCAGCTAGCGGGGATCACAGATACGCAGTATTTT
TRBV19	TRBJ2-7	TRBD1	few	CASSIVAGGPYEQYF	TGTGCCAGTAGTATAGTCGCAGGGGGACCCTACGAGCAGTACTTC
TRBV30	TRBJ2-5	-	many	CAWSVGGGETQYF	TGTGCCTGGAGTGTGGGGGGAGGCGAGACCCAGTACTTC